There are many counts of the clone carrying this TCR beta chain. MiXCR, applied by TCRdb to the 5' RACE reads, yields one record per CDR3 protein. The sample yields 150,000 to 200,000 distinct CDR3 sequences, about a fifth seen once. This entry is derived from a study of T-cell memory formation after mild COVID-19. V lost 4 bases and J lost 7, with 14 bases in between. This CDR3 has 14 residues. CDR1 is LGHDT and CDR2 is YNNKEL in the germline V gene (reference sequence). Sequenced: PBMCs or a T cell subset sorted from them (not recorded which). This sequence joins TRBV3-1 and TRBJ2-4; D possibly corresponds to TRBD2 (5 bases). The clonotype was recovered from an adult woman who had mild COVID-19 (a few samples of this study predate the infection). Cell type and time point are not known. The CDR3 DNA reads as TGTGCCAGCAGCCCGCTTCGGGCGGGTAACATTCAGTACTTC. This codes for CASSPLRAGNIQYF.